Included here is one TCR beta chain sequence, with context. Its antigen is undetermined. The sample is drawn from a study of somatic mutations in cytotoxic T cells in rheumatoid arthritis. Study as a whole: Purity of nearly 100% was reached when some V beta antibody-stained T-cell populations were flow-sorted, including V beta1+ cells sequenced for TCRB. Points from the study as a whole: A largest CD8+ clone above 20% of CD8+ cells occurred in about an eighth of the roughly 60 patients. A finding that went unadjusted for multiple comparisons was the slight underrepresentation of TRBV07 in rheumatoid arthritis patients.

Sequencing was performed with immunoSEQ multiplex PCR; in TCRdb, only in-frame clones are kept and a portion is missing. The sample records about 7,400 clones, around 91% being singletons. J lost 0 bases, V lost 0 bases, and 5 bases had no gene match. The germline CDR1 and CDR2 sequences are MGHRA and YSYEKL. This CDR3 region has 16 residues. The chain links TRBV4-1 to TRBJ2-7, with 7 bases identical to TRBD1. Sequenced input: CD8+ T cells sorted from blood. The receptor comes from a woman in her seventies with rheumatoid arthritis. The chain's CDR3 is CASSQDRDRSSYEQYF. Here the CDR3 DNA reads TGCGCCAGCAGCCAAGATCGGGACAGAAGCTCCTACGAGCAGTACTTC.